This record concerns one T cell receptor beta chain sequence. Its antigen is still unknown. The donors were members of the roughly 120-subject validation cohort (separate from the approximately 670-subject first cohort). These data come from a study of cytomegalovirus exposure and HLA in healthy donors. Germline CDR1 is DFQATT and CDR2 is SNEGSKA (reference sequence). Trimming stripped 8 bases from V and 5 bases from J, with 12 bases between. The CDR3 extends over 11 amino acids. General study results and limits: Cytomegalovirus-associated status was assigned to roughly 160 TCR beta chains. According to a subsequent analysis, TCR clusters from the first cohort were inclined to appear together in the roughly 120 validation repertoires. Most TCR sequences were rare, but some public TCRs occurred in many donors.

Sequencing was performed with immunoSEQ multiplex PCR; in TCRdb, only in-frame clones are kept and a portion is missing. In the table there are 150,000 to 200,000 clones, roughly four fifths of which are singletons. The sample taken for sequencing was PBMCs. The J gene is TRBJ1-1, the V gene TRBV20-1; D is uncertain. This receptor was obtained from a woman between 18 and 29 years old in good health and CMV-seropositive. The CDR3 spells CSPPPGTEAFF. The CDR3 DNA reads TGCAGTCCCCCCCCCGGTACTGAAGCTTTCTTT.